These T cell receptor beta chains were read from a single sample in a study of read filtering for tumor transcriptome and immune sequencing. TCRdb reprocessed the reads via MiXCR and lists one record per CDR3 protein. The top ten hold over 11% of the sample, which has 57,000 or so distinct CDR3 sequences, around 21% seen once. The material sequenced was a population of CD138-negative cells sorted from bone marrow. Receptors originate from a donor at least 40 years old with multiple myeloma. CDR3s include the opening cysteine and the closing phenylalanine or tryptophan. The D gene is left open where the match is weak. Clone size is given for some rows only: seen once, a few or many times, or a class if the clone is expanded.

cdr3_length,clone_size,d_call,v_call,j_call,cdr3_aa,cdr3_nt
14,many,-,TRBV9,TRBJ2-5,CASSEHPLQETQYF,TGTGCCAGCAGCGAACACCCGTTACAAGAGACCCAGTACTTC
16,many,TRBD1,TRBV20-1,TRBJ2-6,CSARGQGISGANVLTF,TGCAGTGCCAGAGGACAGGGGATCTCTGGGGCCAACGTCCTGACTTTC
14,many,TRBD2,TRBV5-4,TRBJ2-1,CASSPLAERGEQFF,TGTGCCAGCAGCCCTCTAGCGGAACGGGGTGAGCAGTTCTTC
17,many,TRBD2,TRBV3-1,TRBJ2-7,CASSQDPVLAGTYEQYF,TGTGCCAGCAGCCAAGATCCGGTACTAGCGGGCACCTACGAGCAGTACTTC
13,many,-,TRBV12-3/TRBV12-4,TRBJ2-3,CASSLPVTDTQYF,TGTGCCAGCAGTTTACCCGTTACAGATACGCAGTATTTT
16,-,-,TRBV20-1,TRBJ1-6,CSARRAVSSYNPPLHF,TGCAGTGCACGACGGGCCGTTAGCTCCTATAATCCACCCCTCCACTTT
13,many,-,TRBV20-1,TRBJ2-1,CSARAESGDVQFF,TGCAGTGCTAGAGCAGAGTCAGGGGATGTGCAGTTCTTC
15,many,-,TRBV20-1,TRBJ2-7,CSGGADRGTQGEQYF,TGCAGTGGAGGGGCGGATCGCGGGACCCAAGGGGAGCAGTACTTC
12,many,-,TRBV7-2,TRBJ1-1,CASSLGWTAAFF,TGTGCCAGCAGTCTAGGCTGGACAGCAGCTTTCTTT
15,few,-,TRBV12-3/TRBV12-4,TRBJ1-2,CASSPRQLPMYGYTF,TGTGCCAGCAGTCCCCGACAGCTACCTATGTATGGCTACACCTTC
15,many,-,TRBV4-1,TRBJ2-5,CASSQEGAREETQYF,TGCGCCAGCAGCCAAGAAGGGGCTAGAGAGGAGACCCAGTACTTC
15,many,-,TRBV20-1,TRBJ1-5,CSASPADYSNQPQHF,TGCAGTGCTTCCCCAGCAGATTATAGCAATCAGCCCCAGCATTTT
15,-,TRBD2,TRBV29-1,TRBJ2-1,CIVTTSGITVGEQFF,TGCATCGTCACGACTAGCGGGATTACCGTAGGTGAGCAGTTCTTC
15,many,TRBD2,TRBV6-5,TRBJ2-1,CASSYFLAGANEQFF,TGTGCCAGCAGTTACTTTTTAGCGGGAGCGAATGAGCAGTTCTTC
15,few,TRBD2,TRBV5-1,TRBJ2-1,CASSPRSGAYNERFF,TGCGCCAGCAGCCCCCGGAGCGGGGCTTACAATGAGCGGTTCTTC
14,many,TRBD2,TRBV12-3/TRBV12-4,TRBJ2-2,CASRGLAGIGELFF,TGTGCCAGCCGGGGTCTAGCGGGGATCGGGGAGCTGTTTTTT
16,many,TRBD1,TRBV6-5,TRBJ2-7,CASSYGSTGNGYEQYF,TGTGCCAGCAGTTACGGCTCGACAGGGAATGGGTACGAGCAGTACTTC
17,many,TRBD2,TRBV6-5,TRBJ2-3,CASSRGTSGLSTDTQYF,TGTGCCAGCAGTCGTGGCACTAGCGGACTTAGCACAGATACGCAGTATTTT
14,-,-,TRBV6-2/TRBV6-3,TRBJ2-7,CASSYGRISYEQYF,TGTGCCAGCAGTTACGGACGGATCTCCTACGAGCAGTACTTC
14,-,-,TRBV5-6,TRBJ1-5,CASSLRGSNQPQHF,TGTGCCAGCAGCTTGAGGGGAAGCAATCAGCCCCAGCATTTT
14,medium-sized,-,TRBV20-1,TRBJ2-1,CSARNGTIHNEQFF,TGCAGTGCTAGAAACGGGACGATTCACAATGAGCAGTTCTTC
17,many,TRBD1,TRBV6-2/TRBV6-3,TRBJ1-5,CASSYRSGTVWNQPQHF,TGTGCCAGCAGTTACCGATCCGGGACAGTATGGAATCAGCCCCAGCATTTT
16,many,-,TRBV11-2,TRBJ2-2,CASSLDGAGFTGELFF,TGTGCCAGCAGCTTAGACGGGGCGGGGTTCACCGGGGAGCTGTTTTTT
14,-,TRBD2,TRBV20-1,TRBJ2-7,CSVSSGLPLLEQYF,TGCAGTGTTAGCTCGGGACTACCCCTTCTCGAGCAGTACTTC
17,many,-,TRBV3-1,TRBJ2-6,CASSLGSTYSGANVLTF,TGTGCCAGCAGCCTAGGGTCCACGTACTCTGGGGCCAACGTCCTGACTTTC
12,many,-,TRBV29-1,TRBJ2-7,CSVEGETYEQYF,TGCAGCGTTGAAGGGGAGACCTACGAGCAGTACTTC
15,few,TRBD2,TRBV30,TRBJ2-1,CAWSRASGNKGEQFF,TGTGCCTGGAGTCGGGCTAGCGGGAATAAGGGTGAGCAGTTCTTC
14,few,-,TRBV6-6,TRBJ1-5,CASSLRGTEQPQHF,TGTGCCAGCAGTCTGCGAGGGACGGAACAGCCCCAGCATTTT
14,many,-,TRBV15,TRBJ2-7,CATSRGQSGYEQYF,TGTGCCACCAGCAGAGGTCAGTCCGGTTACGAGCAGTACTTC
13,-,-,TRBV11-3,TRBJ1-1,CASSLGKNIEAFF,TGTGCCAGCAGCTTAGGGAAGAACATTGAAGCTTTCTTT
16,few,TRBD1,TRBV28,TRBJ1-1,CASSSPGQETNTEAFF,TGTGCCAGCAGTTCTCCGGGACAGGAAACAAACACTGAAGCTTTCTTT
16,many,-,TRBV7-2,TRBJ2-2,CASSRGAASRTGELFF,TGTGCCAGCAGCCGAGGTGCGGCCAGTCGGACCGGGGAGCTGTTTTTT
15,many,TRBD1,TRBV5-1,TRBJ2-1,CASSSGQGSYNEQFF,TGTGCCAGCAGCTCCGGACAGGGCTCCTACAATGAGCAGTTCTTC
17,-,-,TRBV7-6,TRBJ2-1,CASGSKTGTSSYNEQFF,TGTGCCAGCGGCTCAAAAACCGGGACCTCTTCCTACAATGAGCAGTTCTTC
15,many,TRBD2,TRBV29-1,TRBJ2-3,CSVEGLADPTDTQYF,TGCAGCGTTGAAGGACTAGCGGATCCCACAGATACGCAGTATTTT
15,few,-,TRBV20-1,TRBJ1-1,CSARDVRTTGSEAFF,TGCAGTGCTAGAGATGTGAGGACCACAGGATCTGAAGCTTTCTTT
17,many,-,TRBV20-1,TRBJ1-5,CSARAPGGEYSNQPQHF,TGCAGTGCTAGAGCCCCGGGGGGGGAATATAGCAATCAGCCCCAGCATTTT